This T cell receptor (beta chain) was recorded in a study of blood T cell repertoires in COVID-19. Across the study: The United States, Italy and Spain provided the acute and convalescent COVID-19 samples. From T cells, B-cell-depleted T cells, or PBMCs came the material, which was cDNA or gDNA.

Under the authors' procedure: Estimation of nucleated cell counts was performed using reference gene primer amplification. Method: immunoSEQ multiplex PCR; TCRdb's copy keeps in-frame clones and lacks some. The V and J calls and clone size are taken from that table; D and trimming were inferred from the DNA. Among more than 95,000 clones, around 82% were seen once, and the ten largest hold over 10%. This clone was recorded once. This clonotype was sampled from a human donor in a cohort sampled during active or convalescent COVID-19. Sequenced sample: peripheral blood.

This chain's CDR3 is CASSPAPTGANEQFF. For the CDR3, the DNA is TGTGCCAGCAGCCCCGCCCCGACAGGGGCCAATGAGCAGTTCTTC. The chain combines TRBV7-3 with TRBJ2-1; 8 nucleotides line up with TRBD1. The junction had 9 bases not matched to a gene; V was cut back by 5 bases and J by 6 bases. CDR1 is SGHTA and CDR2 is FQGTGA in the germline V gene. The CDR3 has 15 amino acids.